One T cell receptor (beta chain) is described in this entry. What it recognizes is unknown. Donors counted as nominally healthy when sampled, yet unrecorded immune exposures were likely. The CDR3 runs 14 residues. With V trimmed by 1 base and J by 5 bases, 5 bases remained unmatched. In germline, CDR1 is LGHNA, CDR2 YSLEER. The data were obtained in a study of cytomegalovirus exposure and HLA in healthy donors. Whole-study results and caveats: An observed cluster of highly shared sequence variants was recorded as a likely sequencing artifact. Later analysis suggested links between common viral pathogens and several top significant clusters. Cytomegalovirus-associated status was assigned to 150 or so TCR beta chains.

Both 60 Vbeta primers and 13 Jbeta primers went into the PCR. Generated by immunoSEQ multiplex PCR, the TCRdb table keeps only in-frame clones and is missing some. The sample records 150,000 to 200,000 clones, 75% to 85% being singletons. Sequencing used PBMCs. V usage is TRBV4-3 and J usage is TRBJ2-7; 7 bases map to TRBD1. The TCR sequence derives from a woman between 45 and 60 years old in good health and CMV-seronegative. CDR3 sequence reads: CASSQVTGWHEQYF. CDR3 nucleotides: TGCGCCAGCAGCCAAGTGACAGGGTGGCACGAGCAGTACTTC.